One and the same sample provided the 30 T cell receptor beta chains below, sequenced in a study of T cell responses to AZD1222 COVID-19 vaccine. The data were produced by immunoSEQ multiplex PCR, yet TCRdb's version contains in-frame clones alone and is incomplete. The sample consists of some 130,000 clones, 90% to 95% of them appearing once. Source: peripheral blood, taken on day 0 of AZD1222 vaccination. Receptor source: an adult in good health.

Only one count was recorded for this clone. The gene calls are TRBV20-1 and TRBJ2-7; D not resolved. Per the germline V gene, CDR1 is DFQATT and CDR2 is SNEGSKA (reference sequence). Trimming shortened V by 3 bases and J by 1 base, and 7 bases separated the two germline ends. There are 12 residues in the CDR3. The CDR3 sequence: CSASSSSYEQYF. The CDR3 region has the DNA TGCAGTGCTAGTTCCAGTTCCTACGAGCAGTACTTC.

V is TRBV11-2 and J is TRBJ2-2; TRBD2 aligns across 10 bases. Germline V gene lookup returns CDR1 SGHAT and CDR2 FQNNGV. Trimming at V came to 5 bases and at J to 3 bases, leaving 9 bases not matched to a gene. This CDR3 has 17 residues. The CDR3: CASSRLAGGRHTGELFF. In DNA form, the CDR3 reads TGTGCCAGCAGCCGCTTAGCGGGGGGACGGCACACCGGGGAGCTGTTTTTT.

The chain links TRBV12-3 or TRBV12-4 to TRBJ2-1, with D perhaps being TRBD1 or TRBD2 (5 bases each). The CDR3 is 12 amino acids. The germline V and J ends were trimmed by 5 bases and 15 bases, with 17 bases remaining between them. This chain's CDR3 is CASSQGRPGRFF. In nucleotides, the CDR3 is TGTGCCAGCAGTCAGGGACGTCCTGGGCGGTTCTTC.

The genes are TRBV25-1 and TRBJ2-7; D is undetermined. Germline lookup yields CDR1 MGHDK and CDR2 SYGVNS. The CDR3 length is 13 residues. The V end lost 4 bases, the J end lost 4 bases, and 11 bases lay between the germline ends. The CDR3 loop is CASSGRSAYEQYF. CDR3 nucleotide sequence: TGTGCCAGCAGTGGTAGGTCGGCGTACGAGCAGTACTTC.

The chain recombines TRBV6-2 or TRBV6-3 with TRBJ1-2; D gene uncertain. Trimming cost V 6 bases and J 8 bases, with 13 bases left between them. Germline V gene data show CDR1 as MNHEY and CDR2 as SVGEGT. The CDR3 has 12 amino acids. The CDR3 DNA reads as TGTGCCAGCAGCTCTATCTTCGAGGGCTACACCTTC. It encodes CASSSIFEGYTF.

This chain links TRBV6-5 with TRBJ2-2; D is possibly TRBD2 (6 bases). CDR3 length equals 13 residues. Trimming cost V 6 bases and J 5 bases, with 10 bases left between them. Germline V gene data show CDR1 as MNHEY and CDR2 as SVGAGI. CDR3 bases: TGTGCCAGCAGGGGCCGGGGGACCGGGGAGCTGTTTTTT. Protein: CASRGRGTGELFF.

The V call is TRBV19, the J call TRBJ1-2; D is unresolved. This CDR3 is built from 14 residues. Trimming removed 2 bases at V and 4 bases at J, with 11 bases between. CDR1 LNHDA and CDR2 SQIVND come from the germline V gene (reference sequence). The CDR3 is CASSIWSESYGYTF. Here the CDR3 DNA reads TGTGCCAGTAGTATATGGAGCGAAAGCTATGGCTACACCTTC.

This clone is a singleton in its sample. The chain has TRBV10-1 and TRBJ2-7; D perhaps matches TRBD2 (6 bases). The germline V and J ends were trimmed by 4 bases and 5 bases, with 18 bases remaining between them. CDR1 is WNHNN and CDR2 is SYGVQD in the germline V gene (reference sequence). The CDR3 spans 15 residues. The CDR3 DNA reads as TGCGCCAGCAGTGTTGGGCGGCAGGGACTGCACGAGCAGTACTTC. Translated, it gives CASSVGRQGLHEQYF.

V usage is TRBV4-2 and J usage is TRBJ1-4; unclear D gene. Trimming stripped 0 bases from V and 3 bases from J, with 8 bases between. Germline V gene data show CDR1 as LGHNA and CDR2 as YNFKEQ. The CDR3 consists of 15 residues. CDR3 residues: CASSQEWRANEKLFF. In DNA form, the CDR3 reads TGTGCCAGCAGCCAAGAGTGGCGGGCTAATGAAAAACTGTTTTTT.

The chain is built from TRBV30 and TRBJ2-7; 12 positions match TRBD2. The junction had 0 bases not matched to a gene; V was cut back by 5 bases and J by 1 base. This CDR3 has 13 amino acids. Germline-derived CDR1 and CDR2 are GTSNPN and SVGIG (reference sequence). CDR3 in amino acids: CAWGLAGSYEQYF. DNA of the CDR3: TGTGCCTGGGGACTAGCGGGATCCTACGAGCAGTACTTC.

The chain combines TRBV9 with TRBJ2-7, with D possibly matching TRBD1 (5 bases). CDR1 and CDR2 from the germline V gene are SGDLS and YYNGEE. The CDR3 is 14 residues long. With 4 bases removed from V and 2 bases from J, the gap between germline ends came to 13 bases. CDR3: CASSPKGLTYEQYF. Here the CDR3 DNA reads TGTGCCAGCAGCCCGAAGGGGCTTACCTACGAGCAGTACTTC.

The chain has TRBV5-1 and TRBJ2-2; D is unclear. Deletions cut 4 bases from V and 3 bases from J, with 13 bases between. The germline gives CDR1 SGHRS, CDR2 YFSETQ. The CDR3 is 15 residues long. The CDR3 coding sequence is TGCGCCAGCAGCCTGGATAGGGCGGACACCGGGGAGCTGTTTTTT. Encoded protein: CASSLDRADTGELFF. Using reference TRBV5-1 and TRBJ2-2 for the parts outside the CDR3, the full variable domain is KAGVTQTPRYLIKTRGQQVTLSCSPISGHRSVSWYQQTPGQGLQFLFEYFSETQRNKGNFPGRFSGRQFSNSRSEMNVSTLELGDSALYLCASSLDRADTGELFFGEGSRLTVL.

V usage is TRBV29-1 and J usage is TRBJ1-1, with TRBD1 matching 7 bases. V shed 6 bases, J shed 1 base, and the junction held 2 bases outside the gene matches. This CDR3 is 12 amino acids long. CDR1 is SQVTM and CDR2 is ANQGSEA in the germline V gene. The CDR3 loop is CSVTGENTEAFF. The CDR3 DNA follows: TGCAGCGTAACAGGGGAGAACACTGAAGCTTTCTTT.

The chain couples TRBV7-8 to TRBJ1-2; 7 bases line up with TRBD1. This CDR3 is 13 amino acids long. Germline values: CDR1 SGHVS, CDR2 FQNEAQ. Trimming removed 7 bases from V and 2 bases from J; junction bases left unmatched: 4. CDR3 sequence: CASTTDRNYGYTF. CDR3 coding DNA: TGTGCCAGCACGACGGACAGGAACTATGGCTACACCTTC.

The chain joins TRBV18 to TRBJ1-2; the match to TRBD1 covers 11 bases. CDR1 is KGHSH, CDR2 LQKENI, per germline. V dropped 8 bases and J dropped 4; count of bases not matched to a gene: 12. This CDR3 spans 16 amino acids. The CDR3 DNA is TGTGCCAGCCTCGAGGACAGGGGGCCGGAGGGCTATGGCTACACCTTC. Translation: CASLEDRGPEGYGYTF.

The chain couples TRBV4-1 to TRBJ1-1, with TRBD1 matching over 7 bases. The trim removed 5 bases at V and 4 bases at J, leaving 7 bases unmatched. The CDR3 is 14 amino acids. CDR1 is MGHRA and CDR2 is YSYEKL in the germline V gene. The CDR3 sequence is CASSAPTGRTEAFF. The CDR3 nucleotides are TGCGCCAGCAGCGCACCGACAGGGCGCACTGAAGCTTTCTTT.

The V call is TRBV5-8, the J call TRBJ2-7; D is unclear. CDR1 and CDR2 (germline): SGHTS, YDEGEE. The CDR3 consists of 12 residues. Deletions cut 4 bases from V and 6 bases from J, with 11 bases between. In DNA, the CDR3 is TGTGCCAGCAGCCCCCGGACCCCCGAGCAGTACTTC. Translating it yields CASSPRTPEQYF.

Written as DNA, the CDR3 is TGTGCCATCAAGGGGACGCCCGAGGGGACCCAGTACTTC. Translation: CAIKGTPEGTQYF. The rearrangement links TRBV10-3 to TRBJ2-5; D may be TRBD1 or TRBD2 (5 bases each). The length of the CDR3 is 13 residues. The germline CDR1 and CDR2 sequences are ENHRY and SYGVKD. V was trimmed by 7 bases and J by 7 bases, leaving 16 bases between them.

The chain recombines TRBV5-6 with TRBJ1-2; D call uncertain. This CDR3 is built from 12 residues. Trimming shortened V by 5 bases and J by 7 bases, and 12 bases separated the two germline ends. The germline V gene has CDR1 SGHDT and CDR2 YYEEEE. CDR3 sequence reads: CASSRLTAGYTF. CDR3 sequence (DNA): TGTGCCAGCAGTAGACTTACTGCTGGCTACACCTTC.

The chain links TRBV21-1 to TRBJ2-7; TRBD1, the table's D call, lacks a check against the DNA. TRBV21-1 is a pseudogene. There are 16 residues in the CDR3. The CDR3 loop is CASSKCVAESSYEQYF. CDR3 coding DNA: TGTGCCAGCAGCAAATGTGTGGCAGAAAGCTCCTACGAGCAGTACTTC.

The chain combines TRBV5-5 with TRBJ1-5; 10 positions match TRBD1. Unmatched junction bases numbered 6, after V lost 4 bases and J lost 5 bases. CDR1 is SGHKS and CDR2 is YYEKEE in the germline V gene (reference sequence). This CDR3 region has 15 residues. CDR3 in DNA: TGTGCCAGCAGCCCGACAGGGGGCCCCCATCAGCCCCAGCATTTT. Translated, it gives CASSPTGGPHQPQHF.

In nucleotides, the CDR3 is TGTGCCTGCCAGGGCAGGGTCGAGCAGTACTTC. Protein: CACQGRVEQYF. This chain links TRBV30 with TRBJ2-7; maybe TRBD1 (5 bases). V dropped 6 bases and J dropped 6 bases, with 12 bases sitting between them. In germline, CDR1 is GTSNPN, CDR2 SVGIG (reference sequence). This CDR3 comprises 11 residues.

The J gene is TRBJ1-1, the V gene TRBV6-6; possible D gene TRBD1, 5 bases. V shed 6 bases and J shed 1 base, with 9 bases lying between them. Germline CDR1 is MNHNY and CDR2 is SVGAGI (reference sequence). This CDR3 has 13 residues. DNA of the CDR3: TGTGCCAGCAGCGTCGACAGGAACACTGAAGCTTTCTTT. Translated, it gives CASSVDRNTEAFF.

V usage is TRBV3-1 (or the pseudogene TRBV3-2) and J usage is TRBJ1-1, with TRBD1 matching 8 bases. The CDR3 spans 14 residues. V was clipped by 6 bases and J by 2 bases; unmatched bases: 5. CDR1 is LGHDT, CDR2 YNNKEL, per germline (reference sequence). CDR3 DNA sequence: TGTGCCAGCAGACGCGGACAGGGTAACACTGAAGCTTTCTTT. It is translated as CASRRGQGNTEAFF.

This clone occurred once. V usage is TRBV21-1 and J usage is TRBJ1-1. TRBV21-1 is termed a pseudogene. This CDR3 comprises 13 residues. The CDR3 loop is CASSPKVRPEAFF. CDR3 sequence (DNA): TGTGCCAGCAGCCCCAAGGTGCGGCCTGAAGCTTTCTTT.

This clone was seen more than once but under ten times. V usage is TRBV27 and J usage is TRBJ2-2; TRBD1 matches at 8 bases. CDR3 size: 14 residues. V was clipped by 5 bases and J by 6 bases; unmatched bases: 5. Germline CDR1 reads MNHEY; CDR2 reads SMNVEV (reference sequence). The chain's CDR3 is CASSATQGAGELFF. Written as DNA, the CDR3 is TGTGCCAGCAGTGCTACACAGGGGGCCGGGGAGCTGTTTTTT.

This clone has only one observation. V gene TRBV6-2 or TRBV6-3 combines with J gene TRBJ2-1; no clear D gene. The germline V and J ends were trimmed by 5 bases and 10 bases, with 21 bases remaining between them. CDR3 length: 15 residues. Germline V gives CDR1 MNHEY, CDR2 SVGEGT. The CDR3 loop reads CASSTLSKTGREQFF. DNA of the CDR3: TGTGCCAGCAGTACCCTATCCAAGACTGGAAGGGAGCAGTTCTTC.

The chain links TRBV12-5 to TRBJ1-2; D remains ambiguous. The CDR3 is made up of 13 amino acids. V was cut by 2 bases and J by 4 bases, with 8 bases left in between. Germline V gives CDR1 LGHNT, CDR2 FRNRAP. CDR3 region: CASGLSEGYGYTF. CDR3 coding DNA: TGTGCTAGTGGTTTGTCTGAGGGCTATGGCTACACCTTC.

J is TRBJ1-3 and V is TRBV25-1; a weak D match, TRBD1 (5 bases). The CDR3 sequence is 15 residues long. V lost 7 bases to trimming and J lost 0 bases, with 13 bases between them. From germline, CDR1 is MGHDK and CDR2 SYGVNS. The CDR3 DNA reads TGTGCCAGCACCCCCGACAGCTACTCTGGAAACACCATATATTTT. Encoded protein: CASTPDSYSGNTIYF.

V gene TRBV6-2 or TRBV6-3 combines with J gene TRBJ1-5; 8 bases are a match to TRBD1. The CDR3 spans 18 residues. From germline, CDR1 is MNHEY and CDR2 SVGEGT. J was trimmed by 7 bases and V by 5 bases; bases with no gene match: 19. The CDR3 is CASSPGTGPGPGKQPQHF. The CDR3 region has the DNA TGTGCCAGCAGTCCCGGGACAGGACCCGGGCCCGGTAAGCAGCCCCAGCATTTT.